The 18 T cell receptor beta chains below all came from one sample that was sequenced in a study of cytomegalovirus exposure and HLA in healthy donors. Primers included in the PCR were 60 Vbeta and 13 Jbeta primers. Only in-frame clones appear in the TCRdb table, and some are missing; sequencing was by immunoSEQ multiplex PCR. The table has about 140,000 clones, 70% to 85% seen once. Sequencing was carried out using PBMCs. The receptors come from a male donor in good health and CMV-seronegative.

The rearrangement links TRBV28 to TRBJ2-1; D perhaps matches TRBD2 (6 bases). The CDR3 runs to 12 residues. Germline values: CDR1 MDHEN, CDR2 SYDVKM. Deletions cut 10 bases from V and 6 bases from J, with 13 bases between. The CDR3 bases are TGTGCCATCAAGGGACTTCTCAATGAGCAGTTCTTC. This gives the protein CAIKGLLNEQFF.

The chain employs TRBV27 and TRBJ1-5; no clear D gene. CDR3 size: 14 residues. Germline V lookup: CDR1 MNHEY, CDR2 SMNVEV (reference sequence). V was pared by 5 bases and J by 4 bases, with 12 bases between. The CDR3 DNA follows: TGTGCCAGCAGTCCCCAGGCTATAAATCAGCCCCAGCATTTT. Translated, it gives CASSPQAINQPQHF.

This clone was counted between two and nine times. CDR3 protein: CASSVGPYGSYEQYF. CDR3 coding DNA: TGTGCCAGCAGCGTAGGTCCATACGGCTCCTACGAGCAGTACTTC. The chain has TRBV9 and TRBJ2-7; no clear D. The germline gives CDR1 SGDLS, CDR2 YYNGEE. V was trimmed by 0 bases and J by 0 bases, leaving 10 bases between them. The CDR3 is 15 amino acids.

The chain links TRBV14 to TRBJ2-2; no clear D. CDR1 and CDR2 from the germline V gene are SGHDN and FVKESK. The CDR3 has 15 amino acids. Trimming shortened V by 0 bases and J by 1 base, and 6 bases separated the two germline ends. CDR3 nucleotides: TGTGCCAGCAGCCAAGATCTGCGGAACACCGGGGAGCTGTTTTTT. Encoded protein: CASSQDLRNTGELFF.

The chain has TRBV28 and TRBJ2-5, with a possible D match to TRBD2 (6 bases). Germline lookup yields CDR1 MDHEN and CDR2 SYDVKM. Trimming pared 2 bases from V and 5 bases from J, leaving 9 bases between. The CDR3 contains 13 residues. CDR3 sequence reads: CASSLGGLETQYF. CDR3 bases: TGTGCCAGCAGTTTAGGAGGGTTGGAGACCCAGTACTTC.

The V call is TRBV11-3, the J call TRBJ2-3, with 7 nucleotides matching TRBD2. Germline lookup yields CDR1 SGHNT and CDR2 YENEEA. The CDR3 sequence is 15 residues long. V lost 5 bases and J lost 0; bases outside the gene matches: 5. In nucleotides, the CDR3 is TGTGCCAGCAGCCCAGCGGGGTCTAGCACAGATACGCAGTATTTT. It encodes CASSPAGSSTDTQYF. Full variable domain (remainder filled in from reference TRBV11-3 and TRBJ2-3): EAGVVQSPRYKIIEKKQPVAFWCNPISGHNTLYWYLQNLGQGPELLIRYENEEAVDDSQLPKDRFSAERLKGVDSTLKIQPAELGDSAVYLCASSPAGSSTDTQYFGPGTRLTVL.

The chain uses TRBV27 and TRBJ2-1; TRBD2 might be the D (7 bases). In germline, CDR1 is MNHEY, CDR2 SMNVEV (reference sequence). Trimming removed 5 bases from V and 5 bases from J, with 16 bases in between. This CDR3 has 15 residues. Written as DNA, the CDR3 is TGTGCCAGCAGTCCTTCGGGGGGCGGTAACAATGAGCAGTTCTTC. Translation: CASSPSGGGNNEQFF.

The chain recombines TRBV6-5 with TRBJ1-6, with TRBD1 as a possible D gene (5 bases). There are 16 residues in the CDR3. Trimming left V 2 bases short and J 0 bases short, with 8 bases between. Germline V gives CDR1 MNHEY, CDR2 SVGAGI. The CDR3 protein is CASSYGQGSYNSPLHF. CDR3 DNA: TGTGCCAGCAGTTACGGGCAGGGCTCCTATAATTCACCCCTCCACTTT.

The V and J genes are TRBV29-1 and TRBJ1-3, with a tentative D call TRBD1 (6 bases). V was pared by 7 bases and J by 3 bases, with 10 bases between. Germline CDR1 SQVTM, CDR2 ANQGSEA. The CDR3 contains 12 residues. The CDR3 DNA reads as TGCAGCGCATGGACAGATGGAAACACCATATATTTT. Protein product: CSAWTDGNTIYF.

V is TRBV2 and J is TRBJ1-3; the D gene is possibly TRBD1 (5 bases). The CDR3 has 15 residues. Trimming left V 11 bases short and J 0 bases short, with 17 bases between. Germline V gives CDR1 SNHLY, CDR2 FYNNEI. CDR3 residues: CAGGRGTHSGNTIYF. In DNA form, the CDR3 reads TGTGCCGGCGGGCGGGGGACCCACTCTGGAAACACCATATATTTT.

The chain has TRBV5-1 and TRBJ2-3; a possible D gene is TRBD1 (8 bases). The CDR3 length is 14 residues. CDR1 SGHRS and CDR2 YFSETQ come from the germline V gene. V lost 9 bases to trimming and J lost 2 bases, with 16 bases between them. The CDR3 spells CATKRDRSTDTQYF. CDR3 nucleotide sequence: TGCGCCACCAAGCGGGACAGGTCCACAGATACGCAGTATTTT.

This sequence joins TRBV6-5 and TRBJ2-1, with D possibly being TRBD2 (6 bases). This CDR3 spans 15 amino acids. Looked up from germline, CDR1 is MNHEY and CDR2 is SVGAGI. The ends were cut back, 0 bases at V and 1 base at J, with 7 bases in the middle. In nucleotides, the CDR3 is TGTGCCAGCAGTTACTCAGCGGGTTCCTACAATGAGCAGTTCTTC. Protein product: CASSYSAGSYNEQFF.

The chain recombines TRBV9 with TRBJ2-2, with 11 bases matching TRBD2. The CDR3 loop spans 17 amino acids. With 2 bases clipped from V and 6 bases from J, the junction kept 9 bases outside the gene matches. CDR1 SGDLS and CDR2 YYNGEE come from the germline V gene. This chain's CDR3 is CASSVPISSGGPGELFF. CDR3 bases: TGTGCCAGCAGCGTGCCAATCTCTAGCGGGGGGCCCGGGGAGCTGTTTTTT.

The rearrangement uses TRBV7-2 and TRBJ2-7; 7 nucleotides match TRBD2. Germline V gene data show CDR1 as SGHTA and CDR2 as FQGNSA. J lost 5 bases, V lost 7 bases, and 20 bases had no gene match. The CDR3 contains 17 residues. The DNA of the CDR3 is TGTGCCAGCACCCGGGGGAGCGGGGCAGATGGTGGGAACGAGCAGTACTTC. This gives the protein CASTRGSGADGGNEQYF.

V and J are TRBV7-2 and TRBJ2-1; TRBD2 matches 12 bases. The CDR3 extends over 17 amino acids. Per germline, CDR1 SGHTA and CDR2 FQGNSA. V lost 5 bases and J lost 9; bases outside the gene matches: 14. The CDR3 nucleotides are TGTGCCAGCAGCCCGCCTCGACTAGCGGGAGTCATAAGTGAGCAGTTCTTC. It codes for CASSPPRLAGVISEQFF.

The chain employs TRBV5-4 and TRBJ1-1; 8 nucleotides agree with TRBD1. Germline loops: CDR1 SGHNT, CDR2 YYREEE (reference sequence). V was pared by 0 bases and J by 0 bases, with 1 base of the junction left unmatched. This CDR3 region has 15 residues. CDR3 sequence: CASSLGTGMNTEAFF. Written as DNA, the CDR3 is TGTGCCAGCAGCTTGGGGACAGGGATGAACACTGAAGCTTTCTTT.

This rearrangement joins TRBV6-5 to TRBJ1-2; 9 nucleotides line up with TRBD1. The CDR3 consists of 13 residues. The germline V gene encodes CDR1 MNHEY and CDR2 SVGAGI. Losses at the gene ends were 6 bases for V and 8 bases for J; bases not matched to a gene: 7. Written as DNA, the CDR3 is TGTGCCAGCAGGGGGCGGACAGGGGAGGGCTACACCTTC. Protein sequence: CASRGRTGEGYTF.

The chain is built from TRBV5-1 and TRBJ1-6, with TRBD1 identical over 7 bases. CDR3 length: 14 amino acids. CDR1 is SGHRS and CDR2 is YFSETQ in the germline V gene. V shed 0 bases, J shed 8 bases, and the junction held 2 bases outside the gene matches. The CDR3 DNA sequence: TGCGCCAGCAGCTTGGGGACAGGCCATTCACCCCTCCACTTT. It specifies CASSLGTGHSPLHF.